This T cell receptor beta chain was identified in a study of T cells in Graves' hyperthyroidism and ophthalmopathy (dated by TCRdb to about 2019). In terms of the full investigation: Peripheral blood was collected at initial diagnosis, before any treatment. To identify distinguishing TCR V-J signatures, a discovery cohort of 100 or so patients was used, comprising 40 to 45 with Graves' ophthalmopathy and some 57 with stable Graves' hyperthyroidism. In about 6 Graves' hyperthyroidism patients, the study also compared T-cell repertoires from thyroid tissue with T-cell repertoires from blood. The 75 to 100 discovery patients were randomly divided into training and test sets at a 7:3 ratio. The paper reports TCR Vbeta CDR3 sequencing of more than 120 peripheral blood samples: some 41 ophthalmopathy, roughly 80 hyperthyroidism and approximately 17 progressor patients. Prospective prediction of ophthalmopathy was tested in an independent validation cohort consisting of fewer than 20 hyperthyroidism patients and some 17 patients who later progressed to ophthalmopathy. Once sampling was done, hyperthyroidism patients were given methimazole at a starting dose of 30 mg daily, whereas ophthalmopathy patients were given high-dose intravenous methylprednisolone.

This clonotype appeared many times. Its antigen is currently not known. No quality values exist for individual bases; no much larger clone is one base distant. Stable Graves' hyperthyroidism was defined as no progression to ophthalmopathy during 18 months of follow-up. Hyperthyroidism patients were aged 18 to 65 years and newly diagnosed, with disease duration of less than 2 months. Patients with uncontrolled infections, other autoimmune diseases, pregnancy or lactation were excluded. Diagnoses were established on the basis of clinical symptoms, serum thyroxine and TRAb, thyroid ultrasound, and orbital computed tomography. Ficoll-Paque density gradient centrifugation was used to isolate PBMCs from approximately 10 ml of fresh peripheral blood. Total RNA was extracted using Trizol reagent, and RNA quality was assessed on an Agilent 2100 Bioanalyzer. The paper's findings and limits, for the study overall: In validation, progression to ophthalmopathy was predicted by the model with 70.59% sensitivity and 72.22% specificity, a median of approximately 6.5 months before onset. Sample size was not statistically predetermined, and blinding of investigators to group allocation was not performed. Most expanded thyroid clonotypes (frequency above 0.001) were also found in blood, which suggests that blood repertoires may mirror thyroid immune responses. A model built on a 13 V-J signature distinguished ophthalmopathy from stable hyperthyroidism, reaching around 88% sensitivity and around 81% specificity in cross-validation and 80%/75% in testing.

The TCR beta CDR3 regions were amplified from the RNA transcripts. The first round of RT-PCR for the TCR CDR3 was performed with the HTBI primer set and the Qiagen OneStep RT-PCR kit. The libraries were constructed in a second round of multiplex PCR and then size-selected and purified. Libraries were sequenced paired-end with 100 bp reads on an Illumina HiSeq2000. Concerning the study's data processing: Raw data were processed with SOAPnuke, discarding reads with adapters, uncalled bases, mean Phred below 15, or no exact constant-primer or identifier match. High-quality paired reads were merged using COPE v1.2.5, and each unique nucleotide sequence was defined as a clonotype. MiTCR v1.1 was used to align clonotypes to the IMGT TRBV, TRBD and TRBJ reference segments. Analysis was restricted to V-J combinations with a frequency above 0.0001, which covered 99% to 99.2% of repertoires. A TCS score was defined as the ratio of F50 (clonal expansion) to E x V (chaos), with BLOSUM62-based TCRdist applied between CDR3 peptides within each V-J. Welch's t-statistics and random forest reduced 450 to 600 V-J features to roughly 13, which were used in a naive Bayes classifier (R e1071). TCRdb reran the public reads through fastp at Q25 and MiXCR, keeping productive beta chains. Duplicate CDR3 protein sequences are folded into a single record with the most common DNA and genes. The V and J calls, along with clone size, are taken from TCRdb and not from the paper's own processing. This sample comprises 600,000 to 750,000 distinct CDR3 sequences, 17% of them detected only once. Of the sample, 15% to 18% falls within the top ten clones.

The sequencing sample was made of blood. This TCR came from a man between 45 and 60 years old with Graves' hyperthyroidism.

The nucleotide sequence is TGTGCCAGCAGTGTGAGAGGGGACAATGAGCAGTTCTTC. This yields the protein CASSVRGDNEQFF. The rearranged chain carries TRBV6-2 or TRBV6-3 and TRBJ2-1; the D segment is perhaps TRBD1 or TRBD2, each sharing 5 matched bases. Counted from cysteine to phenylalanine, this CDR3 has 13 amino acids. Just CDR3 DNA is preserved here, 39 bases in frame from base 1. The germline V gene specifies MNHEY as CDR1 and SVGEGT as CDR2. At the junction V is shortened by 5 bases and J by 5 bases, with 10 bases in between.